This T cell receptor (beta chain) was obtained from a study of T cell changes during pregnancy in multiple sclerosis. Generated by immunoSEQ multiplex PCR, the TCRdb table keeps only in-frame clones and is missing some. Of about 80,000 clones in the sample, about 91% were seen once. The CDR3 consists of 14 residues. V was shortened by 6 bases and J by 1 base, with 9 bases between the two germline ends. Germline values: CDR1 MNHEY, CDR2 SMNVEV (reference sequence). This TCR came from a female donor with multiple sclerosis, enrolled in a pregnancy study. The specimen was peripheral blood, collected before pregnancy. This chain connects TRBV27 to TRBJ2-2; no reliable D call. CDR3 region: CASSLGRNTGELFF. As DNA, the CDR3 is TGTGCCAGCAGCCTAGGCCGGAACACCGGGGAGCTGTTTTTT.